One T cell receptor beta chain is described in this entry. What it recognizes is unknown. Stated time point: peripheral blood 6 weeks after treatment start. Locally advanced or metastatic urothelial carcinoma affected the patients. This CDR3 comprises 16 residues. Trimming took 8 bases from V and 0 from J; bases not matched to a gene: 10. CDR1 is SGHNT and CDR2 is YYREEE in the germline V gene (reference sequence). Repertoires were generated with immunoSEQ multiplex PCR, while TCRdb's copy carries only in-frame clones and drops some. The sample has 20,000 to 25,000 clones; under 90% are singletons. These data are taken from a study of PD-L1 blockade in urothelial cancer. About the research overall: When patients started atezolizumab in the mid-2010s, it was given at 1,200 mg intravenously every 3 weeks. Patients had undergone 0 to 3 prior chemotherapy regimens. Study findings and constraints: Clonality of blood TCR below the median before treatment predicted better survival.

The starting material was PBMCs, obtained around atezolizumab (anti-PD-L1) treatment. The receptor was isolated from a man aged 65-85 years with urothelial cancer. This chain joins TRBV5-4 and TRBJ1-5, with TRBD1 matching over 8 bases. The CDR3 loop is CARPPDRGFSNQPQHF. As DNA, the CDR3 is TGTGCCAGACCTCCTGACAGGGGCTTTAGCAATCAGCCCCAGCATTTT.